The present T cell receptor (beta chain) was sequenced within a study of blood T cell repertoires in COVID-19. Generated by immunoSEQ multiplex PCR, the TCRdb table keeps only in-frame clones and is missing some. The sample yields around 300,000 clones, over 80% seen once. This clone was seen just once. Trimming stripped 0 bases from V and 12 bases from J, with 14 bases between. In germline, CDR1 is KGHSH, CDR2 LQKENI. This CDR3 is 13 amino acids long. The sequence was collected from a man aged 30 to 39 who had recovered from COVID-19. The sequenced material came from PBMCs or T cells enriched from blood (not recorded which). The genes are TRBV18 and TRBJ1-2, with D maybe TRBD1 (6 bases). In nucleotides, the CDR3 is TGTGCCAGCTCACCACCGTCAGGGGAATACCACACCTTC. This codes for CASSPPSGEYHTF.